Below, one T cell receptor beta chain is given with its context. The target antigen is unknown. This CDR3 spans 17 amino acids. From germline, CDR1 is SGHDT and CDR2 YYEEEE. Trimming removed 1 base from V and 6 bases from J, with 22 bases in between. This entry belongs to a study of shared clonotypes between healthy human individuals. General study results and limits: Naive subsets generally had larger estimated richness than memory subsets.

Naive CD8 cells lacked CD45RO and underwent positive selection for CCR7, leaving out terminally differentiated effector memory CD45RA+ cells. Once extracted for a subset, genomic DNA was divided evenly among several immunoSEQ plates. Methods used by the authors: ImmunoSEQ supplied junction-only sequences lacking quality scores, so filtering was different. Clones were read by immunoSEQ multiplex PCR, and TCRdb kept only the in-frame ones, dropping some. V, J and clone size are those of that table, while D and trimming were read from the DNA. This sample has roughly 650,000 clones; roughly 96% occur once, and the top ten carry about 0.12%.

The sequence came from a woman in her 30s in good health. The sample was naive CD8+ T cells sorted from blood. V and J are TRBV5-6 and TRBJ1-2; no firm D call. The CDR3 sequence is CASSLYLGRPELNGYTF. Written as DNA, the CDR3 is TGTGCCAGCAGCTTGTATCTCGGCAGGCCCGAATTGAATGGCTACACCTTC.